Sequencing of this T cell receptor beta chain was carried out in a study of blood T cell repertoires in COVID-19. On the study more broadly: T cells, B-cell-depleted T cells, or PBMCs supplied cDNA or gDNA.

Clones were read by immunoSEQ multiplex PCR, and TCRdb kept only the in-frame ones, dropping some. The table lists around 140,000 clones, more than 75% of them singletons. Donors in Cohort 3 who had recovered were those with two negative PCRs, healthcare professional clearance, or resolution of their symptoms. The clonotype was recovered from a woman in her forties or fifties who had recovered from COVID-19. Input material: PBMCs or T cells enriched from blood (not recorded which).

The CDR3 DNA reads as TGTGCCAGCAGCCCCGAGTATTTGCGCACAGATACGCAGTATTTT. Its translation: CASSPEYLRTDTQYF. The chain carries TRBV7-2 and TRBJ2-3; no clear D. The CDR3 has 15 amino acids. V gave up 5 bases and J gave up 1 base, with 13 bases separating them. CDR1 SGHTA and CDR2 FQGNSA come from the germline V gene.